The following is a T cell receptor (beta chain) sequence with its context. Trimming took 0 bases from V and 3 from J, leaving 2 bases between them. From germline, CDR1 is GTSNPN and CDR2 SVGIG (reference sequence). The CDR3 is made up of 11 amino acids. This entry is derived from a study of primary melanoma T cells and metastatic recurrence. Primary melanoma in these patients was surgically resected but could recur metastatically. This table comes from immunoSEQ multiplex PCR, and its TCRdb copy is limited to in-frame clones, with some not included. Its listing shows a few dozen clones. This receptor was identified in a human donor with melanoma. The gene calls are TRBV30 and TRBJ1-1; D uncertain. The sequencing sample was made of melanoma tumor tissue. The DNA of the CDR3 is TGTGCCTGGAGTGTATACACTGAAGCTTTCTTT. Encoded protein: CAWSVYTEAFF. The entire variable domain, with the rest obtained from reference TRBV30 and TRBJ1-1, is as follows: SQTIHQWPATLVQPVGSPLSLECTVEGTSNPNLYWYRQAAGRGLQLLFYSVGIGQISSEVPQNLSASRPQDRQFILSSKKLLLSDSGFYLCAWSVYTEAFFGQGTRLTVV.